This TCR beta chain was captured by sequencing in a study of blood T cells in healthy people across ages. Study results and caveats: Per million T cells, TCR beta diversity dropped roughly linearly as age increased.

Comments on this clonotype: The antigen remains undetermined.

CDR1 and CDR2 (germline): MNHEY, SMNVEV (reference sequence). CDR3 length: 15 residues. Trimming left V 3 bases short and J 2 bases short, with 11 bases between. Primers used in a second PCR of about 7 to 12 cycles were a sample-barcoded 5' primer and a J-beta primer mix. Each CDR3 protein is one row after TCRdb ran MiXCR on the 5' RACE reads. The data show about 560,000 distinct CDR3 sequences, roughly a quarter seen once. These same data were also listed under a study on T cells of mothers and their children.

The source is a boy between 2 and 10 years old in good health. The rearrangement links TRBV27 to TRBJ1-5; TRBD1 might be the D (6 bases). Sequenced input: blood. CDR3 in amino acids: CASSFLGGGNQPQHF. The DNA for the CDR3 is TGTGCCAGCAGTTTTCTGGGGGGCGGCAATCAGCCCCAGCATTTT.